The source of this T cell receptor (beta chain) is a study of blood T cell repertoires in COVID-19. Study information: Samples representing acute and convalescent COVID-19 were sourced from the United States, Italy and Spain. From T cells, B-cell-depleted T cells, or PBMCs came the material, which was cDNA or gDNA.

Trimming removed 4 bases at V and 3 bases at J, with 19 bases between. Germline V gene data show CDR1 as MGHRA and CDR2 as YSYEKL. This CDR3 is built from 16 residues. As originally analysed: Researchers report that nucleated cell counts were estimated from reference gene primer amplification. Sequencing was performed with immunoSEQ multiplex PCR; in TCRdb, only in-frame clones are kept and a portion is missing. D and trimming were read from the DNA, whereas the V and J calls and clone size are those reported in that table. This sample carries about 97,000 clones, around nine tenths of them seen once, and the ten largest clones take less than 20%.

This sequence joins TRBV4-1 and TRBJ2-7; possibly TRBD1 for D (6 bases). This TCR was sampled from a human donor in a cohort sampled during active COVID-19. Sequenced input: peripheral blood. The CDR3 loop is CASSRGLRQEYYEQYF. Written as DNA, the CDR3 is TGCGCCAGCAGCCGTGGACTCCGACAGGAGTACTACGAGCAGTACTTC.